The rows below give T cell receptor beta chains drawn from one sample of a study of blood T cells in healthy people across ages. TCRdb processed the 5' RACE reads anew with MiXCR; each CDR3 protein has one entry. The sample records fewer than 2 million distinct CDR3 sequences, about two fifths being singletons. Sample: blood. These receptors were taken from a human donor in good health. The CDR3 runs from the conserved cysteine through the conserved F or W. A D gene is named only where the DNA matches it firmly. Where a row states a size, it is once, few, many or the class of an expanded clone; other rows omit it.

j_call v_call clone_size d_call cdr3_nt cdr3_aa
TRBJ2-1 TRBV5-5 few TRBD2 TGTGCCAGCAGCCCCGAGTGGCGGGGGGTCCACAATGAGCAGTTCTTC CASSPEWRGVHNEQFF
TRBJ1-2 TRBV28 . . TGTGCCAGCAGTCGCGTAGCAAGGGGCTACACCTTC CASSRVARGYTF
TRBJ2-3 TRBV13 . . TGTGCCAGCAGCTTACCGGGCGGATCTAGCACAGATACGCAGTATTTT CASSLPGGSSTDTQYF
TRBJ2-7 TRBV28 . . TGTGCCAGCAGTTTGGAAGTTTTCCCCTACGAGCAGTACTTC CASSLEVFPYEQYF
TRBJ1-1 TRBV7-2 . . TGTGCCAGCAGCTCGGATTTTATGAACACTGAAGCTTTCTTT CASSSDFMNTEAFF
TRBJ2-1 TRBV5-1 . . TGCGCCAGTAGTCCAACAATCGGGGTACTCAACAATGAGCAGTTCTTC CASSPTIGVLNNEQFF
TRBJ2-3 TRBV2 . . TGTGCCACCAAATTGGTCACAGATACGCAGTATTTT CATKLVTDTQYF
TRBJ2-4 TRBV4-3 . . TGCGCCAGCAGCCAAGTCATAGGGGGGAAAAGGATATTTGCCAAAAACATTCAGTACTTC CASSQVIGGKRIFAKNIQYF
TRBJ2-7 TRBV12-3/TRBV12-4 . TRBD1 TGTGCCGGCAGCGGGACAGGGAGAACCTACGAGCAGTACTTC CAGSGTGRTYEQYF
TRBJ1-1 TRBV9 . . TGTGCCAGCAGCGTAGGGGTAGCTGGGGACACTGAAGCTTTCTTT CASSVGVAGDTEAFF
TRBJ2-2 TRBV7-8 few . TGTGCCAGCAGCTACCGCGGTCCCGGGGAGCTGTTTTTT CASSYRGPGELFF
TRBJ1-2 TRBV7-9 . . TGTGCCAGTACACTGGCGCCCGGCGGCTACACCTTC CASTLAPGGYTF
TRBJ2-7 TRBV4-1 few . TGCGCCAGCAGCCAAGATGGGGTCGCTGGGTCTTACGAGCAGTACTTC CASSQDGVAGSYEQYF
TRBJ1-4 TRBV28 . . TGTGCCAGCAGCCCGCCGACAGCAACTAATGAAAAACTGTTTTTT CASSPPTATNEKLFF
TRBJ1-2 TRBV7-2 once TRBD1 TGTGCCAGCAGCCCCGGACAGGGGGGATATCCCTATTATGGCTACACCTTC CASSPGQGGYPYYGYTF
TRBJ2-7 TRBV4-3 few TRBD1 TGCGCCAGCAGTCGTAACTTGGGACAGGCTTCGGGGGAGCAGTACTTC CASSRNLGQASGEQYF
TRBJ2-1 TRBV28 . . TGTGCCAGCAGTTTATCACAGGGCTCCTACAATGAGCACTTCTTC CASSLSQGSYNEHFF
TRBJ2-1 TRBV6-6 many . TGTGCCAGCAGTTATGGGACTTTGGCAGGGCTCTACAATGAGCAGTTCTTC CASSYGTLAGLYNEQFF
TRBJ1-6 TRBV7-2 few . TGTGCCAGCAGCCCGCGGGCCCGGAATTCACCCCTCCACTTT CASSPRARNSPLHF
TRBJ1-2 TRBV29-1 few . TGCAGCGTTGCAGATTTAATTGGTGGCTACACCTTC CSVADLIGGYTF
TRBJ2-3 TRBV20-1 few . TGCAGTGCTAGATCGCCCCGGGACACCACAGATACGCAGTATTTT CSARSPRDTTDTQYF
TRBJ1-1 TRBV15 . TRBD1 TGTGCCACCAGCAGAGATATTGGGACAGGGACTATCGCTTTCTTT CATSRDIGTGTIAFF